The 17 T cell receptor beta chains below all came from one sample that was sequenced in a study of human T cells and chemical hapten exposure. TCRdb fed the 5' RACE reads into MiXCR, producing one record per CDR3 protein. The sample has 110,000 or so distinct CDR3 sequences; 15% to 20% are singletons. Before extraction, the whole blood was not fractionated, and total RNA was taken from it. Every receptor here comes from a human donor in good health.

The chain uses TRBV9 and TRBJ2-7, with D perhaps matching TRBD1 (6 bases). CDR1 is SGDLS and CDR2 is YYNGEE in the germline V gene. Trimming shortened V by 4 bases and J by 0 bases, and 11 bases separated the two germline ends. There are 14 residues in the CDR3. CDR3 sequence (DNA): TGTGCCAGCAGCCTTGAGACAGGCTCCTACGAGCAGTACTTC. Translating gives CASSLETGSYEQYF.

This chain uses TRBV6-7 with TRBJ1-4, with a possible D match to TRBD1 (5 bases). TRBV6-7 is an ORF for which the function is uncertain. The CDR3 contains 15 residues. Trimming left V 4 bases short and J 11 bases short, with 20 bases between. The CDR3 region is CASSWAGGPRFKLFF. The CDR3 coding sequence is TGTGCCAGCAGTTGGGCCGGGGGTCCCAGATTCAAACTGTTTTTT.

The V call is TRBV18, the J call TRBJ2-7; TRBD1 matches at 9 bases. The germline CDR1 and CDR2 sequences are KGHSH and LQKENI. CDR3 length: 16 amino acids. With 0 bases clipped from V and 1 base from J, the junction kept 4 bases outside the gene matches. CDR3 protein: CASSPPWGQGSYEQYF. For the CDR3, the DNA is TGTGCCAGCTCACCACCGTGGGGACAGGGTTCCTACGAGCAGTACTTC.

The chain uses TRBV12-3 or TRBV12-4 and TRBJ1-1; D is undetermined. The CDR3 runs to 13 residues. Between the trimmed V and J ends, which lost 7 bases and 4 bases, there was a span of 13 bases. CDR3 protein: CASTSVRSTEAFF. CDR3 DNA: TGTGCCAGCACCTCAGTCCGGAGCACTGAAGCTTTCTTT.

V usage is TRBV6-6 and J usage is TRBJ2-7; 9 bases are a match to TRBD1. V lost 2 bases to trimming and J lost 5 bases; unmatched junction nucleotides: 10. CDR3 length: 16 amino acids. Germline CDR1 and CDR2: MNHNY and SVGAGI (reference sequence). The CDR3 sequence is CASSYPSYRDRDEQYF. In DNA form, the CDR3 reads TGTGCCAGCAGTTACCCCAGCTACCGGGACAGGGACGAGCAGTACTTC.

This sequence joins TRBV6-4 and TRBJ2-3; TRBD2 aligns across 15 bases. The CDR3 spans 16 residues. From germline, CDR1 is MRHNA and CDR2 SNTAGT. V lost 5 bases and J lost 3; bases outside the gene matches: 3. The CDR3 here is CASSKGTSGGTDTQYF. In DNA, the CDR3 is TGTGCCAGCAGTAAAGGGACTAGCGGGGGGACAGATACGCAGTATTTT.

This clonotype was seen a handful of times. For the CDR3, the DNA is TGTGCCAGCAGTTTAGTGATCGGGACAGTTACGGCTTTCTTT. Protein: CASSLVIGTVTAFF. This chain links TRBV28 with TRBJ1-1; 7 bases match TRBD1. This CDR3 region has 14 residues. V shed 2 bases and J 11 bases; nucleotides not matched to a gene: 11. The V gene's germline CDR1 is MDHEN and CDR2 SYDVKM.

The chain joins TRBV20-1 to TRBJ2-5; D is possibly TRBD2 (6 bases). Trimming cost V 1 base and J 5 bases, with 11 bases left between them. This CDR3 has 13 residues. Germline loops: CDR1 DFQATT, CDR2 SNEGSKA (reference sequence). The CDR3 nucleotides are TGCAGTGCTAGAGGACTAGACCTCGAGACCCAGTACTTC. Amino acids: CSARGLDLETQYF.

The chain links TRBV29-1 to TRBJ2-5; weak D call: TRBD1 (6 bases). The germline V and J ends were trimmed by 6 bases and 1 base, with 9 bases remaining between them. This CDR3 spans 12 amino acids. Germline loops: CDR1 SQVTM, CDR2 ANQGSEA. In nucleotides, the CDR3 is TGCAGCGTCCCGGACAGCCAAGAGACCCAGTACTTC. Protein sequence: CSVPDSQETQYF.

This clonotype was seen a handful of times. The V call is TRBV5-1, the J call TRBJ2-1, with D possibly matching TRBD2 (6 bases). The V gene's germline CDR1 is SGHRS and CDR2 YFSETQ. V was clipped by 0 bases and J by 0 bases, with 7 bases between them. This CDR3 contains 15 residues. Here the CDR3 reads CASSLDGSSYNEQFF. The CDR3 DNA sequence: TGCGCCAGCAGCTTGGACGGGAGCTCCTACAATGAGCAGTTCTTC.

The rearrangement joins TRBV4-1 to TRBJ2-1, with 11 bases fitting TRBD2. The J segment lost 4 bases and the V segment lost 3 bases, leaving 5 bases of the junction unmatched. Germline V gene sequence: CDR1 MGHRA, CDR2 YSYEKL. The CDR3 covers 16 residues. The CDR3 DNA sequence: TGCGCCAGCAGCCAGGGGGCTAGCGGGAGGTACAATGAGCAGTTCTTC. Encoded protein: CASSQGASGRYNEQFF.

V is TRBV5-1 and J is TRBJ2-1; possibly TRBD1 for D (5 bases). Trimming removed 3 bases at V and 8 bases at J, with 12 bases between. The CDR3 is 13 residues long. CDR1 SGHRS and CDR2 YFSETQ come from the germline V gene. The CDR3 sequence: CASSSKTADEQFF. DNA of the CDR3: TGCGCCAGCAGCTCGAAGACAGCCGATGAGCAGTTCTTC.

V gene TRBV5-1 combines with J gene TRBJ1-1; possibly TRBD1 for D (6 bases). The CDR3 runs 14 residues. Germline V gives CDR1 SGHRS, CDR2 YFSETQ. V lost 0 bases and J lost 8, with 14 bases in between. The CDR3 spells CASSLGSVGTEAFF. The CDR3 region has the DNA TGCGCCAGCAGCTTGGGCAGTGTGGGGACAGAAGCTTTCTTT.

V gene TRBV6-1 combines with J gene TRBJ1-2, with 12 bases identical to TRBD1. V was pared by 5 bases and J by 4 bases, with 8 bases of the junction left unmatched. This CDR3 has 16 amino acids. Germline V lookup: CDR1 MNHNS, CDR2 SASEGT. CDR3 amino acids: CASSPGTGGAGYGYTF. Here the CDR3 DNA reads TGTGCCAGCAGTCCCGGGACAGGGGGCGCAGGCTATGGCTACACCTTC.

This clonotype appeared a few times. The chain recombines TRBV20-1 with TRBJ2-7; 15 nucleotides match TRBD2. The CDR3 contains 19 residues. Germline V gives CDR1 DFQATT, CDR2 SNEGSKA (reference sequence). With 0 bases clipped from V and 0 bases from J, the junction kept 9 bases outside the gene matches. The CDR3 protein is CSARDRGGLAGGSSYEQYF. CDR3 coding DNA: TGCAGTGCTAGAGATAGAGGGGGACTAGCGGGAGGCTCCTCCTACGAGCAGTACTTC.

This clonotype was seen a handful of times. The J gene is TRBJ1-5, the V gene TRBV28, with D unresolved. V was trimmed by 1 base and J by 9 bases, leaving 4 bases between them. From germline, CDR1 is MDHEN and CDR2 SYDVKM. This CDR3 region has 11 residues. The CDR3: CASSLSPPQHF. In DNA form, the CDR3 reads TGTGCCAGCAGTTTATCCCCGCCCCAGCATTTT. The whole variable domain, filled in from reference TRBV28 and TRBJ1-5, reads DVKVTQSSRYLVKRTGEKVFLECVQDMDHENMFWYRQDPGLGLRLIYFSYDVKMKEKGDIPEGYSVSREKKERFSLILESASTNQTSMYLCASSLSPPQHFGDGTRLSIL.

The chain couples TRBV27 to TRBJ2-1; 15 bases agree with TRBD2. Germline V CDR1 and CDR2: MNHEY, SMNVEV (reference sequence). The CDR3 totals 15 residues. The J segment lost 6 bases and the V segment lost 8 bases, leaving 5 bases of the junction unmatched. The CDR3 spells CASRAGLAGGNEQFF. CDR3 DNA: TGTGCCAGCCGCGCGGGACTAGCGGGAGGCAATGAGCAGTTCTTC.